The rows below give T cell receptor beta chains drawn from one sample of a study of T cells after yellow fever vaccination. TCRdb passed the 5' RACE reads through MiXCR, listing each CDR3 protein once. The profile shows roughly 520,000 distinct CDR3 sequences, 20% to 25% of them singletons. This material consisted of PBMCs, taken approximately 20 days after the first yellow fever vaccination. These receptors were obtained from a man between 18 and 29 years old who received the YFV17D yellow fever vaccine. Each CDR3 is given with its conserved first and last residue. The D gene is left open where the match is weak. Where a row states a size, it is once, few, many or the class of an expanded clone; other rows omit it.

>TRBJ1-6|few|TRBV25-1|-
CASSPWGVGDNSPLHF
TGTGCCAGCAGCCCCTGGGGGGTTGGGGATAATTCACCCCTCCACTTT
>TRBJ2-4|-|TRBV7-2|TRBD2
CASSLSREGNIQYF
TGTGCCAGCAGCTTAAGTAGGGAGGGAAACATTCAGTACTTC
>TRBJ2-5|few|TRBV4-2|-
CASSQGVVAQVETQYF
TGTGCCAGCAGCCAGGGGGTTGTGGCGCAGGTAGAGACCCAGTACTTC
>TRBJ1-4|-|TRBV7-8|-
CASSSGVNEKLFF
TGTGCCAGCAGCTCGGGGGTTAATGAAAAACTGTTTTTT
>TRBJ1-2|-|TRBV21-1|-
CASIRRTPNYGYTF
TGTGCCAGCATCCGACGGACTCCTAACTATGGCTACACCTTC
>TRBJ2-1|-|TRBV18|TRBD2
CASSPTGLAGGNEQFF
TGTGCCAGCTCACCGACGGGGCTAGCGGGGGGCAATGAGCAGTTCTTC
>TRBJ2-5|few|TRBV6-5|-
CASSYSLPGGGVFETQYF
TGTGCCAGCAGTTACTCGCTACCAGGAGGGGGGGTCTTTGAGACCCAGTACTTC
>TRBJ1-5|few|TRBV12-3/TRBV12-4|-
CASSSGQVNQPQHF
TGTGCCAGCAGTTCGGGACAAGTAAATCAGCCCCAGCATTTT
>TRBJ1-2|-|TRBV7-9|-
CASSYRTENYGYTF
TGTGCCAGCAGCTATCGGACAGAGAACTATGGCTACACCTTC
>TRBJ1-5|-|TRBV12-3/TRBV12-4|-
CASSSPKAQAQHF
TGTGCCAGCAGTTCCCCCAAGGCCCAGGCCCAGCATTTT
>TRBJ1-5|few|TRBV4-1|-
CASSQGAEDYSNQPQHF
TGCGCCAGCAGCCAAGGGGCAGAGGATTATAGCAATCAGCCCCAGCATTTT
>TRBJ2-5|-|TRBV5-1|TRBD2
CASSLLTSGQETQYF
TGCGCCAGCAGCTTGTTAACTAGCGGGCAAGAGACCCAGTACTTC
>TRBJ1-2|few|TRBV7-9|-
CASRSSYGYTF
TGTGCCAGCAGGAGCAGCTATGGCTACACCTTC
>TRBJ1-3|-|TRBV12-3/TRBV12-4|-
CASRIQVNSGNTIYF
TGTGCCAGCAGAATACAAGTTAACTCTGGAAACACCATATATTTT
>TRBJ1-6|-|TRBV20-1|-
CSARLGPNSPLHF
TGCAGTGCTAGATTGGGGCCTAATTCACCCCTCCACTTT
>TRBJ2-2|-|TRBV29-1|TRBD1
CSATGLATGELFF
TGCAGCGCGACAGGGCTCGCCACCGGGGAGCTGTTTTTT
>TRBJ2-1|many|TRBV12-3/TRBV12-4|-
CASRPGLTVLGEQFF
TGTGCCAGCAGACCGGGTTTGACGGTTCTGGGTGAGCAGTTCTTC
>TRBJ1-6|-|TRBV5-1|TRBD1
CASSLQGIYNSPLHF
TGCGCCAGCAGCTTACAGGGGATCTATAATTCACCCCTCCACTTT
>TRBJ1-2|many|TRBV5-1|TRBD1
CASSLAGTAGYGYTF
TGCGCCAGCAGCTTGGCCGGGACAGCGGGCTATGGCTACACCTTC
>TRBJ2-5|few|TRBV3-1|TRBD2
CASSQDPGLAGEEETQYF
TGTGCCAGCAGCCAAGACCCCGGACTAGCGGGGGAGGAAGAGACCCAGTACTTC
>TRBJ2-3|-|TRBV18|-
CASSRLTGMVADTQYF
TGTGCCAGCTCACGACTTACGGGGATGGTGGCAGATACGCAGTATTTT
>TRBJ2-3|few|TRBV6-1|-
CASGAPFTDTQYF
TGTGCCAGCGGCGCCCCTTTCACAGATACGCAGTATTTT
>TRBJ1-1|-|TRBV27|-
CASAQVRVVSTEAFF
TGTGCCAGCGCCCAGGTCAGGGTAGTGAGTACTGAAGCTTTCTTT
>TRBJ1-6|few|TRBV10-3|-
CAISAGSSYNSPLHF
TGTGCCATCAGTGCAGGGAGCTCCTATAATTCACCCCTCCACTTT
>TRBJ1-2|few|TRBV5-1|-
CASSLGIVPNYGYTF
TGCGCCAGCAGCTTGGGAATAGTCCCTAACTATGGCTACACCTTC
>TRBJ2-5|-|TRBV7-9|TRBD1
CASSSDRTGGETQYF
TGTGCCAGCAGTTCCGACAGGACAGGTGGGGAGACCCAGTACTTC
>TRBJ1-5|many|TRBV19|TRBD1
CASSRTGGGNQPQHF
TGTGCCAGTAGTCGGACAGGGGGAGGCAATCAGCCCCAGCATTTT
>TRBJ1-1|few|TRBV6-4|-
CASTPLGYRGGSTEAFF
TGTGCCAGCACCCCCCTAGGATATAGGGGAGGTAGCACTGAAGCTTTCTTT
>TRBJ1-1|few|TRBV6-5|TRBD1
CASSYSTGRGRVTEAFF
TGTGCCAGCAGTTACTCGACGGGCAGGGGGCGGGTCACTGAAGCTTTCTTT
>TRBJ2-3|few|TRBV6-5|TRBD2
CASSYSLTSGGYTDTQYF
TGTGCCAGCAGTTACTCCCTAACTAGCGGGGGATACACAGATACGCAGTATTTT
>TRBJ2-3|-|TRBV6-5|-
CASSYREWGTDTQYF
TGTGCCAGCAGCTACAGGGAATGGGGCACAGATACGCAGTATTTT
>TRBJ2-3|-|TRBV5-1|-
CASSFMTEDTDTQYF
TGCGCCAGCAGCTTTATGACGGAGGACACAGATACGCAGTATTTT
>TRBJ1-2|many|TRBV6-5|-
CASSYPASGFDGYTF
TGTGCCAGCAGTTACCCGGCGTCGGGGTTTGATGGCTACACCTTC
>TRBJ2-5|-|TRBV20-1|TRBD2
CSAPRGGLKTQYF
TGCAGTGCTCCGCGGGGGGGCCTAAAGACCCAGTACTTC
>TRBJ1-1|few|TRBV20-1|-
CSASRHTEAFF
TGCAGTGCTAGCCGACACACTGAAGCTTTCTTT
>TRBJ1-1|-|TRBV6-1|-
CASSRGSPGTEAFF
TGTGCCAGCAGTAGGGGATCCCCGGGGACTGAAGCTTTCTTT
>TRBJ1-3|few|TRBV7-2|TRBD1
CASRKTGGSGNTIYF
TGTGCCAGCAGGAAAACAGGGGGTTCTGGAAACACCATATATTTT
>TRBJ2-5|-|TRBV6-2/TRBV6-3|-
CASSYSKQAGSETQYF
TGTGCCAGCAGTTACTCGAAACAGGCGGGGTCAGAGACCCAGTACTTC
>TRBJ2-5|-|TRBV19|-
CASSLRGRQLPVETQYF
TGTGCCAGTAGCCTCCGGGGGAGACAGCTCCCTGTGGAGACCCAGTACTTC
>TRBJ2-1|many|TRBV5-1|-
CASSFEQGAGFF
TGCGCCAGCAGCTTCGAACAAGGGGCCGGGTTCTTC
>TRBJ2-7|many|TRBV9|TRBD1
CASSPRDRLSYEQYF
TGTGCCAGCAGCCCGCGGGACAGGCTTTCCTACGAGCAGTACTTC
>TRBJ2-3|-|TRBV4-3|-
CASSPGSSWGDTQYF
TGCGCCAGCAGCCCAGGATCATCTTGGGGAGATACGCAGTATTTT
>TRBJ1-5|few|TRBV6-1|-
CASSPHLGSNQPQHF
TGTGCCAGCAGTCCCCATCTTGGGAGCAATCAGCCCCAGCATTTT
>TRBJ2-7|many|TRBV7-6|-
CASSLGSGGLYEQYF
TGTGCCAGCAGCTTAGGTAGTGGTGGTCTGTACGAGCAGTACTTC
>TRBJ2-3|few|TRBV19|TRBD2
CASSISGGGTQYF
TGTGCCAGTAGTATTAGTGGCGGGGGGACGCAGTATTTT
>TRBJ1-5|-|TRBV20-1|-
CSARSQGLENQPQHF
TGCAGTGCTAGATCACAGGGACTAGAAAATCAGCCCCAGCATTTT
>TRBJ2-6|once|TRBV12-3/TRBV12-4|-
CASRGTPSSGANVLTF
TGTGCCAGCAGGGGGACACCCAGCTCTGGGGCCAACGTCCTGACTTTC
>TRBJ2-5|-|TRBV20-1|-
CSARKPVGETQYF
TGCAGTGCTAGAAAGCCGGTGGGGGAGACCCAGTACTTC
>TRBJ2-3|-|TRBV10-2|-
CASSERSGGYTDTQYF
TGCGCCAGCAGTGAGCGGAGCGGTGGTTACACAGATACGCAGTATTTT
>TRBJ2-2|-|TRBV11-2|TRBD1
CASSSGQGGGELFF
TGTGCCAGCAGCTCCGGACAGGGGGGCGGGGAGCTGTTTTTT
>TRBJ2-1|many|TRBV12-3/TRBV12-4|-
CASSPGVYNEQFF
TGTGCCAGCAGTCCCGGGGTTTACAATGAGCAGTTCTTC
>TRBJ1-5|-|TRBV27|-
CASSLIGAPQHF
TGTGCCAGCAGTTTAATTGGTGCACCCCAGCATTTT
>TRBJ2-1|-|TRBV24-1|TRBD2
CATRASGDYNEQFF
TGTGCCACCAGGGCTAGCGGGGACTACAATGAGCAGTTCTTC
>TRBJ2-3|-|TRBV20-1|-
CSARVRAARVTDTQYF
TGCAGTGCTAGGGTTAGGGCCGCCAGGGTCACAGATACGCAGTATTTT
>TRBJ1-5|-|TRBV7-9|-
CASSLDRGVYSNQPQHF
TGTGCCAGCAGCTTAGATAGGGGGGTGTATAGCAATCAGCCCCAGCATTTT
>TRBJ2-7|-|TRBV5-1|TRBD2
CASSPGPSGDGYEQYF
TGCGCCAGCAGCCCTGGGCCCAGCGGGGACGGCTACGAGCAGTACTTC